Below, 29 T cell receptor beta chains from the same sample are listed, as sequenced in a study of blood T cell repertoires in COVID-19 (dated by TCRdb to 2019 to 2021). Libraries were prepared through the immunoSEQ multiplex PCR assay. TCRdb retrieved this table from immuneACCESS and kept in-frame rearrangements only. Not all clones are present; in checked studies, unresolved V genes account for under half, and no reason is known for the remainder. This sample gives 150,000 to 200,000 clones in total; 90% to 95% of them show up just once. The ten largest account for over 3.5% of the sample. Sequencing input: peripheral blood. The receptors originated from a woman in her forties or fifties with acute or convalescent COVID-19.

CDR3 loop: CASSLTGYGYEQYF. The CDR3 nucleotides read TGTGCCAGCAGCCTGACAGGGTATGGTTACGAGCAGTACTTC. The V gene is TRBV6-5, the J gene TRBJ2-7, with 7 bases matching TRBD1. The V gene's germline CDR1 is MNHEY and CDR2 SVGAGI. CDR3 size: 14 residues. Germline trimming cut 6 bases from V and 4 bases from J; bases unmatched to any gene: 9.

The chain is built from TRBV7-2 and TRBJ1-1, with a tentative D call TRBD1 (5 bases). Germline CDR1 reads SGHTA; CDR2 reads FQGNSA. Deletions cut 4 bases from V and 0 bases from J, with 9 bases between. The CDR3 spans 14 residues. The CDR3, as DNA: TGTGCCAGCAGCTGGGGCTCGATGAACACTGAAGCTTTCTTT. Its protein product is CASSWGSMNTEAFF.

V and J are TRBV3-1 (or the pseudogene TRBV3-2) and TRBJ2-6, with D unresolved. V gave up 1 base and J gave up 0 bases, with 10 bases separating them. This CDR3 has 17 amino acids. Germline CDR1 and CDR2: LGHDT and YNNKEL (reference sequence). The chain's CDR3 is CASSQGLSASGANVLTF. CDR3 bases: TGTGCCAGCAGCCAAGGTCTGAGCGCCTCTGGGGCCAACGTCCTGACTTTC.

This chain joins TRBV6-4 and TRBJ1-1; D is uncertain. Germline values: CDR1 MRHNA, CDR2 SNTAGT. The CDR3 is made up of 13 amino acids. V lost 6 bases to trimming and J lost 0 bases, with 8 bases between them. The CDR3 loop is CASSTRMNTEAFF. The CDR3 nucleotides read TGTGCCAGCAGCACGCGAATGAACACTGAAGCTTTCTTT.

This clone was seen once. This sequence joins TRBV11-2 and TRBJ1-2, with D hard to call. The V gene lost 0 bases and the J gene lost 4 bases, with 9 bases spanning the gap. The CDR3 loop spans 14 amino acids. Germline V gene lookup returns CDR1 SGHAT and CDR2 FQNNGV. The CDR3 DNA reads as TGTGCCAGCAGCTTAGATACTTTTAGCTATGGCTACACCTTC. It is translated as CASSLDTFSYGYTF. The full variable domain, completed using reference TRBV11-2 and TRBJ1-2, is EAGVAQSPRYKIIEKRQSVAFWCNPISGHATLYWYQQILGQGPKLLIQFQNNGVVDDSQLPKDRFSAERLKGVDSTLKIQPAKLEDSAVYLCASSLDTFSYGYTFGSGTRLTVV.

The rearrangement uses TRBV28 and TRBJ1-1; D is uncertain. V lost 6 bases to trimming and J lost 1 base, with 12 bases between them. Germline-derived CDR1 and CDR2 are MDHEN and SYDVKM. The CDR3 has 14 residues. The CDR3 sequence: CASSLTHKNTEAFF. Written as DNA, the CDR3 is TGTGCCAGCAGCCTAACCCATAAGAACACTGAAGCTTTCTTT. The variable domain in full, completed from reference TRBV28 and TRBJ1-1, reads DVKVTQSSRYLVKRTGEKVFLECVQDMDHENMFWYRQDPGLGLRLIYFSYDVKMKEKGDIPEGYSVSREKKERFSLILESASTNQTSMYLCASSLTHKNTEAFFGQGTRLTVV.

This sequence joins TRBV7-9 and TRBJ2-1, with a tentative D call TRBD2 (5 bases). Germline lookup yields CDR1 SEHNR and CDR2 FQNEAQ (reference sequence). The CDR3 totals 12 residues. V lost 6 bases, J lost 7 bases, and 10 bases lay in between. CDR3 DNA: TGTGCCAGCAGTCTCGGGGAGAATGAGCAGTTCTTC. It codes for CASSLGENEQFF. Looking up the rest from reference TRBV7-9 and TRBJ2-1 gives the full variable domain: DTGVSQNPRHKITKRGQNVTFRCDPISEHNRLYWYRQTLGQGPEFLTYFQNEAQLEKSRLLSDRFSAERPKGSFSTLEIQRTEQGDSAMYLCASSLGENEQFFGPGTRLTVL.

The genes are TRBV11-2 and TRBJ2-5; TRBD2 aligns across 10 bases. There are 14 residues in the CDR3. CDR1 SGHAT and CDR2 FQNNGV come from the germline V gene. V trimming: 2 bases; J trimming: 5 bases; junction bases outside the gene matches: 2. The CDR3, as DNA: TGTGCCAGCAGCTTACTAGCGGGAGCGGAGACCCAGTACTTC. Protein sequence: CASSLLAGAETQYF. The whole variable domain, filled in from reference TRBV11-2 and TRBJ2-5, reads EAGVAQSPRYKIIEKRQSVAFWCNPISGHATLYWYQQILGQGPKLLIQFQNNGVVDDSQLPKDRFSAERLKGVDSTLKIQPAKLEDSAVYLCASSLLAGAETQYFGPGTRLLVL.

The V gene is TRBV13, the J gene TRBJ1-2; D is possibly TRBD1 (6 bases). Germline V gene data show CDR1 as PRHDT and CDR2 as FYEKMQ (reference sequence). The CDR3 spans 13 residues. Trimming shortened V by 4 bases and J by 4 bases, and 10 bases separated the two germline ends. CDR3 loop: CASSSRDIYGYTF. The DNA of the CDR3 is TGTGCCAGCAGCTCCCGGGACATCTATGGCTACACCTTC.

The chain recombines TRBV2 with TRBJ2-7, with D possibly TRBD1 on 6 matching bases. Germline lookup yields CDR1 SNHLY and CDR2 FYNNEI. With 6 bases removed from V and 2 bases from J, the gap between germline ends came to 14 bases. This CDR3 has 14 amino acids. The CDR3, as DNA: TGTGCCAGCAGGGGTAGGACAGATACCTACGAGCAGTACTTC. Protein sequence: CASRGRTDTYEQYF.

The chain joins TRBV6-2 or TRBV6-3 to TRBJ2-7; no clear D. The germline V gene encodes CDR1 MNHEY and CDR2 SVGEGT. Trimming removed 5 bases at V and 3 bases at J, with 11 bases between. The CDR3 runs 13 residues. CDR3 loop: CASSHPSGYEQYF. In nucleotides, the CDR3 is TGTGCCAGCAGTCACCCATCGGGCTACGAGCAGTACTTC.

The genes are TRBV9 and TRBJ2-7, with D possibly TRBD1 on 6 matching bases. The CDR3 sequence is 13 residues long. The germline V gene has CDR1 SGDLS and CDR2 YYNGEE. Trimming left V 8 bases short and J 0 bases short, with 12 bases between. The CDR3 loop reads CASSRDTSYEQYF. In nucleotides, the CDR3 is TGTGCCAGTTCCCGGGACACCTCCTACGAGCAGTACTTC.

The chain combines TRBV7-9 with TRBJ1-1; D is perhaps TRBD1 (5 bases). CDR3 size: 16 residues. Germline assignment: CDR1 SEHNR and CDR2 FQNEAQ (reference sequence). Trimming pared 5 bases from V and 0 bases from J, leaving 16 bases between. Written as DNA, the CDR3 is TGTGCCAGCAGCACAATCGACAGAAGATTGAACACTGAAGCTTTCTTT. This gives the protein CASSTIDRRLNTEAFF.

This clone was picked up one time. The genes are TRBV10-3 and TRBJ1-3; D may be TRBD1 (6 bases). In germline, CDR1 is ENHRY, CDR2 SYGVKD. The CDR3 length is 16 residues. Trimming removed 5 bases at V and 0 bases at J, with 14 bases between. CDR3 in amino acids: CAISNRQVYSGNTIYF. In nucleotides, the CDR3 is TGTGCCATCAGTAACCGACAGGTCTACTCTGGAAACACCATATATTTT.

V is TRBV7-2 and J is TRBJ1-2, with 8 bases lining up with TRBD1. V lost 5 bases and J lost 10; bases outside the gene matches: 9. The CDR3 loop spans 13 amino acids. Germline CDR1 SGHTA, CDR2 FQGNSA. The CDR3 protein is CASSPRDRINYTF. The CDR3 region has the DNA TGTGCCAGCAGCCCCCGGGACAGGATCAACTACACCTTC.

The rearrangement joins TRBV7-9 to TRBJ1-3; D remains ambiguous. CDR1 SEHNR and CDR2 FQNEAQ come from the germline V gene (reference sequence). The CDR3 consists of 16 residues. V was cut by 5 bases and J by 0 bases, with 14 bases left in between. CDR3 nucleotide sequence: TGTGCCAGCAGCCCTCAGCCCAGGTCCTCTGGAAACACCATATATTTT. Its translation: CASSPQPRSSGNTIYF.

The chain joins TRBV19 to TRBJ2-7; 11 bases line up with TRBD2. With 6 bases clipped from V and 5 bases from J, the junction kept 6 bases outside the gene matches. Germline loops: CDR1 LNHDA, CDR2 SQIVND (reference sequence). The CDR3 covers 14 residues. The CDR3 sequence is CASRTSGSSHEQYF. Written as DNA, the CDR3 is TGTGCCAGTAGAACTAGCGGGAGTTCCCACGAGCAGTACTTC.

This chain joins TRBV4-2 and TRBJ1-4; weak D call: TRBD1 (5 bases). Trimming stripped 0 bases from V and 4 bases from J, with 12 bases between. Germline assignment: CDR1 LGHNA and CDR2 YNFKEQ. The CDR3 runs to 16 residues. CDR3 sequence: CASSQEYRQFNEKLFF. Here the CDR3 DNA reads TGTGCCAGCAGCCAAGAATATAGACAGTTTAATGAAAAACTGTTTTTT.

The CDR3 region has the DNA TGTGCCAGTAGTATAGACCGACCGGGACAGGGTGAAGCTTTCTTT. As protein: CASSIDRPGQGEAFF. The chain joins TRBV19 to TRBJ1-1; 9 bases align to TRBD1. The CDR3 is made up of 15 amino acids. Trimming took 0 bases from V and 7 from J; bases not matched to a gene: 6. Germline V gene sequence: CDR1 LNHDA, CDR2 SQIVND (reference sequence). The variable domain in full, with the rest retrieved from reference TRBV19 and TRBJ1-1, is DGGITQSPKYLFRKEGQNVTLSCEQNLNHDAMYWYRQDPGQGLRLIYYSQIVNDFQKGDIAEGYSVSREKKESFPLTVTSAQKNPTAFYLCASSIDRPGQGEAFFGQGTRLTVV.

CDR3 coding DNA: TGTGCCAGTAGTACCTGGACAGGATTTAGAATCGAGCAGTACTTC. Amino acid sequence: CASSTWTGFRIEQYF. V is TRBV19 and J is TRBJ2-7; 7 nucleotides line up with TRBD1. The trim removed 4 bases at V and 6 bases at J, leaving 12 bases unmatched. The germline gives CDR1 LNHDA, CDR2 SQIVND (reference sequence). This CDR3 has 15 amino acids.

The rearrangement joins TRBV10-3 to TRBJ2-7; 10 bases agree with TRBD1. This CDR3 is 13 amino acids long. V lost 6 bases, J lost 4 bases, and 3 bases stayed unmatched. Germline V gives CDR1 ENHRY, CDR2 SYGVKD. CDR3 bases: TGTGCCATCAGCCCGGGACAGGGGTACGAGCAGTACTTC. Translating it yields CAISPGQGYEQYF.

This chain links TRBV4-1 with TRBJ2-7; D might be TRBD2 (6 bases). V was trimmed by 1 base and J by 5 bases, leaving 9 bases between them. The CDR3 runs 13 residues. Germline assignment: CDR1 MGHRA and CDR2 YSYEKL. This CDR3 is CASSQGGIDEQYF. CDR3 sequence (DNA): TGCGCCAGCAGCCAAGGCGGGATAGACGAGCAGTACTTC.

This chain uses TRBV6-2 or TRBV6-3 with TRBJ2-3; 14 bases align to TRBD2. V trimming: 2 bases; J trimming: 0 bases; junction bases outside the gene matches: 1. The germline V gene has CDR1 MNHEY and CDR2 SVGEGT. The CDR3 extends over 17 amino acids. This chain's CDR3 is CASSYGTSGRSTDTQYF. The CDR3 DNA reads as TGTGCCAGCAGTTACGGGACTAGCGGGAGAAGCACAGATACGCAGTATTTT.

CDR3 region: CAISGGEQGVSNQPQHF. The CDR3 nucleotides read TGTGCCATCAGTGGGGGCGAACAGGGGGTTAGCAATCAGCCCCAGCATTTT. The V call is TRBV10-3, the J call TRBJ1-5; 8 nucleotides align to TRBD1. CDR1 is ENHRY, CDR2 SYGVKD, per germline. This CDR3 contains 17 residues. With V trimmed by 4 bases and J by 0 bases, 8 bases remained unmatched.

This rearrangement joins TRBV30 to TRBJ2-1; 13 bases match TRBD2. Germline-derived CDR1 and CDR2 are GTSNPN and SVGIG (reference sequence). After removal of 4 bases from V and 0 bases from J, the junction contained 6 bases not matched to a gene. There are 17 residues in the CDR3. The CDR3 sequence: CAWTGLAGSSSYNEQFF. CDR3 DNA: TGTGCCTGGACGGGACTAGCGGGATCAAGCTCCTACAATGAGCAGTTCTTC.

The chain has TRBV7-9 and TRBJ1-1, with 7 bases fitting TRBD1. The CDR3 extends over 13 amino acids. V dropped 5 bases and J dropped 5; count of bases not matched to a gene: 5. Germline V gene sequence: CDR1 SEHNR, CDR2 FQNEAQ (reference sequence). The CDR3 protein is CASSPPGGTEAFF. The CDR3 DNA is TGTGCCAGCAGCCCCCCAGGGGGAACTGAAGCTTTCTTT.

The chain combines TRBV11-1 with TRBJ2-1; 7 nucleotides line up with TRBD2. The V gene end was trimmed by 5 bases and the J gene end by 2 bases; junction bases not matched to a gene: 6. Germline V gene data show CDR1 as SGHAT and CDR2 as FQDESV (reference sequence). CDR3 length: 15 residues. The CDR3 loop is CASSPPGTTYNEQFF. The CDR3, as DNA: TGTGCCAGCAGCCCGCCCGGGACTACCTACAATGAGCAGTTCTTC.

The V call is TRBV12-3 or TRBV12-4, the J call TRBJ1-2, with TRBD1 matching over 7 bases. This CDR3 has 13 residues. Trimming took 4 bases from V and 6 from J; bases not matched to a gene: 5. The CDR3 bases are TGTGCCAGCAGTTCGACAGGGCTCCATGGCTACACCTTC. Its protein is CASSSTGLHGYTF.

This rearrangement joins TRBV19 to TRBJ1-1, with no clear D. Trimming left V 6 bases short and J 5 bases short, with 22 bases between. The CDR3 runs to 16 residues. Germline V CDR1 and CDR2: LNHDA, SQIVND (reference sequence). The CDR3 region is CASRPGEGGLETEAFF. CDR3 DNA: TGTGCCAGTAGACCCGGGGAGGGAGGTTTAGAAACTGAAGCTTTCTTT.